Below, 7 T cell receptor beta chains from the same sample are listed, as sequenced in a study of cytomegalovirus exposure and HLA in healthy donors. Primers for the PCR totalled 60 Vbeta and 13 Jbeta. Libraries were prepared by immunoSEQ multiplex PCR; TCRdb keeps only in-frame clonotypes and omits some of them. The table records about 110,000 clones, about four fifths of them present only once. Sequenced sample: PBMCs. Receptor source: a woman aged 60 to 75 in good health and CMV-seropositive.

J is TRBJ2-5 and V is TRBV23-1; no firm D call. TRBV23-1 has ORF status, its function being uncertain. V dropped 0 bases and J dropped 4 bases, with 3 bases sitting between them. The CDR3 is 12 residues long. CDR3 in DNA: TGCGCCAGCAGTCAATCCGGAGAGACCCAGTACTTC. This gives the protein CASSQSGETQYF.

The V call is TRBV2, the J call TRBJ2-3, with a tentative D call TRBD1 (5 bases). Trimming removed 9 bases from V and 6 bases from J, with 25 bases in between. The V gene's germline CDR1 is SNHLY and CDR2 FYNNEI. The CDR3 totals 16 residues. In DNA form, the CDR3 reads TGTGCCAGTGGCCCCAGGGCCCCCCAAAGTTCGGATACGCAGTATTTT. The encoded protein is CASGPRAPQSSDTQYF.

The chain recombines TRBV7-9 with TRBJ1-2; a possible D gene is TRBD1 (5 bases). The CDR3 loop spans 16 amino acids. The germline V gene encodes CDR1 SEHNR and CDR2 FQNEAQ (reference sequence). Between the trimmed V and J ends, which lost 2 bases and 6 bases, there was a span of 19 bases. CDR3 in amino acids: CASSLSPRRGVDGYTF. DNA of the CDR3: TGTGCCAGCAGCTTATCTCCAAGGCGGGGGGTGGATGGCTACACCTTC.

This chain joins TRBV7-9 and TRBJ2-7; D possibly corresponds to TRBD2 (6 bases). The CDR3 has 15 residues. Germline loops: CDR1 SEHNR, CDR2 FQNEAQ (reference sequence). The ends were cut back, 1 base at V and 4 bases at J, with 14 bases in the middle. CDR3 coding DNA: TGTGCCAGCAGCTTAGGTCGGGACTGGTTATACGAGCAGTACTTC. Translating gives CASSLGRDWLYEQYF.

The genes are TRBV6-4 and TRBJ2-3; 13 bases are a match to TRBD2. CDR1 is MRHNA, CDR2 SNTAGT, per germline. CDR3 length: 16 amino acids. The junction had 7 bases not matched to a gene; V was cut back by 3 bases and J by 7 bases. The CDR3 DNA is TGTGCCAGCAGTGAAGGACTAGCGGGAGACGTGAATACGCAGTATTTT. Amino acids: CASSEGLAGDVNTQYF.

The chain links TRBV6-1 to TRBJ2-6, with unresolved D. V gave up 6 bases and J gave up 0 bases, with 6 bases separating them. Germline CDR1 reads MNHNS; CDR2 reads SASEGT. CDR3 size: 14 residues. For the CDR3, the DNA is TGTGCCAGCAGCCCCAGCTCTGGGGCCAACGTCCTGACTTTC. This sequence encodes CASSPSSGANVLTF.

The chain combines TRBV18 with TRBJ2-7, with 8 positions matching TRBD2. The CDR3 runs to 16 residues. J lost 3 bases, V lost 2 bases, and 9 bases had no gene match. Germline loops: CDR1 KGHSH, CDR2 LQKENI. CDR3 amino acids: CASSPISGTNFYEQYF. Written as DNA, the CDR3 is TGTGCCAGCTCACCAATTAGCGGGACTAATTTCTACGAGCAGTACTTC. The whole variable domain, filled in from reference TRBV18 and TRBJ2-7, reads NAGVMQNPRHLVRRRGQEARLRCSPMKGHSHVYWYRQLPEEGLKFMVYLQKENIIDESGMPKERFSAEFPKEGPSILRIQQVVRGDSAAYFCASSPISGTNFYEQYFGPGTRLTVT.